The subject of this entry is one TCR beta chain. This sample was taken from a study of cytomegalovirus exposure and HLA in healthy donors. Losses at the gene ends were 5 bases for V and 8 bases for J; bases not matched to a gene: 13. The CDR3 length is 16 residues. Germline V CDR1 and CDR2: ENHRY, SYGVKD. It was with 60 Vbeta and 13 Jbeta primers that the PCR ran. Method: immunoSEQ multiplex PCR; TCRdb's copy keeps in-frame clones and lacks some. Among 150,000 to 200,000 clones, approximately 85% were seen once, and the ten largest hold around 2%. The V and J genes are TRBV10-3 and TRBJ2-1, with TRBD1 matching over 9 bases. The TCR was taken from a man between 18 and 29 years old in good health and CMV-seronegative. Sample: PBMCs. The CDR3 loop reads CAISSTRGQGYHEQFF. Written as DNA, the CDR3 is TGTGCCATCAGTTCAACGCGCGGACAGGGGTATCATGAGCAGTTCTTC.